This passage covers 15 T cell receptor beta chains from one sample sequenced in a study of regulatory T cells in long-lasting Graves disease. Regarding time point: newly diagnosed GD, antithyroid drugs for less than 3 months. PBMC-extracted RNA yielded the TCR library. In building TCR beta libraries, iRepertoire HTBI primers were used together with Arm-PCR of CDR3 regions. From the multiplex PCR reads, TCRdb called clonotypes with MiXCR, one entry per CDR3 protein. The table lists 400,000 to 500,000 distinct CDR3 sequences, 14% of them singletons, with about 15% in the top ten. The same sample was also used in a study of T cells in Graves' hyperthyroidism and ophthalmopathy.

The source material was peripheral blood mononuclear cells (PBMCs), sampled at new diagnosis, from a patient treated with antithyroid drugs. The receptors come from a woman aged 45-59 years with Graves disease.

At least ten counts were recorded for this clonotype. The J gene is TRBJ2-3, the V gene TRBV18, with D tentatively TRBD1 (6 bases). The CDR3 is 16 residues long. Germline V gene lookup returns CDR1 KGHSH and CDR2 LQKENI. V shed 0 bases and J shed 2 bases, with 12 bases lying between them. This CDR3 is CASSPPGASYTDTQYF. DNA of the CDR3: TGTGCCAGCTCACCACCGGGGGCGTCCTACACAGATACGCAGTATTTT.

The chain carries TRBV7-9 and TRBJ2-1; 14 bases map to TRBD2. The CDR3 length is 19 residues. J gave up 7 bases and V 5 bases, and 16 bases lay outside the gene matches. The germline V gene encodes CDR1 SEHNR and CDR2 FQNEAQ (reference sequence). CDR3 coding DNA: TGTGCCAGCAGCCCCTCGGGACTAGCGGGAGTACGGGATGTGAATGAGCAGTTCTTC. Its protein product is CASSPSGLAGVRDVNEQFF.

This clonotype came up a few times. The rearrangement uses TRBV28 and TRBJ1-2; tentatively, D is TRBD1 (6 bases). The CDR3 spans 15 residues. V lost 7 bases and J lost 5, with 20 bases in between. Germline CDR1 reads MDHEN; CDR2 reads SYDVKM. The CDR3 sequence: CASIPTGLIGYGYTF. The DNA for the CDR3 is TGTGCCAGCATCCCTACAGGGCTCATCGGGTATGGCTACACCTTC.

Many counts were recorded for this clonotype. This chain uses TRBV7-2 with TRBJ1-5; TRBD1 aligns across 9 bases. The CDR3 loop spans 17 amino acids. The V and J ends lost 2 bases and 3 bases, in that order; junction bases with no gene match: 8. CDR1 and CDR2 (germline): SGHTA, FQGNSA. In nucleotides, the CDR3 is TGTGCCAGCAGCTTATGGGGACAGGGACCAATCAATCAGCCCCAGCATTTT. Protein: CASSLWGQGPINQPQHF. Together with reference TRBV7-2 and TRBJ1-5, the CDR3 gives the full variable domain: GAGVSQSPSNKVTEKGKDVELRCDPISGHTALYWYRQSLGQGLEFLIYFQGNSAPDKSGLPSDRFSAERTGGSVSTLTIQRTQQEDSAVYLCASSLWGQGPINQPQHFGDGTRLSIL.

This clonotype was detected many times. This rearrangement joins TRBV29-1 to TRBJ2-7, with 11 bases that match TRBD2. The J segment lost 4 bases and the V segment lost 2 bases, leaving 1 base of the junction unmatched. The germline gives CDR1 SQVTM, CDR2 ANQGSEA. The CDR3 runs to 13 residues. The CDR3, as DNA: TGCAGCGTTGAACTAGCGGGAGGATACGAGCAGTACTTC. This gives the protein CSVELAGGYEQYF.

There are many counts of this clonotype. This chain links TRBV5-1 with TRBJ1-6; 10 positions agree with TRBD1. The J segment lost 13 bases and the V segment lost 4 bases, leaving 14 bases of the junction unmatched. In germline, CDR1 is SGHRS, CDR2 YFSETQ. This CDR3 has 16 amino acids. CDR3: CASSRGTGELTLPLHF. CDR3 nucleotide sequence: TGCGCCAGCAGCCGCGGGACAGGGGAATTGACGCTCCCCCTCCACTTT.

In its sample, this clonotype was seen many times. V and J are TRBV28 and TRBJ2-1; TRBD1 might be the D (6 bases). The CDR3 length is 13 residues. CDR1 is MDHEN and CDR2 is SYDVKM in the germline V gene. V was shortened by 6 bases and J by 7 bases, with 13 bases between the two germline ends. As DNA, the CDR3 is TGTGCCAGCAGATTTATTACAGGGAATGAGCAGTTCTTC. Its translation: CASRFITGNEQFF.

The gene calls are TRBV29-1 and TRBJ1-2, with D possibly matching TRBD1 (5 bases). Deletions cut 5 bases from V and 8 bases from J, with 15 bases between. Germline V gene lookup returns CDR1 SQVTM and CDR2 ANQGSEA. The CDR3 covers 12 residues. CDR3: CSVNGEGNGYTF. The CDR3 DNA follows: TGCAGCGTTAACGGGGAGGGGAACGGCTACACCTTC.

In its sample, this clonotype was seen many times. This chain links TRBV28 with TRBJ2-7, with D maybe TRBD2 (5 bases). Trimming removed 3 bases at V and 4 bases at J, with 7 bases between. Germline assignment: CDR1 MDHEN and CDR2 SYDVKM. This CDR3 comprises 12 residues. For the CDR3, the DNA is TGTGCCAGCAGTTTGAGGGAATACGAGCAGTACTTC. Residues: CASSLREYEQYF.

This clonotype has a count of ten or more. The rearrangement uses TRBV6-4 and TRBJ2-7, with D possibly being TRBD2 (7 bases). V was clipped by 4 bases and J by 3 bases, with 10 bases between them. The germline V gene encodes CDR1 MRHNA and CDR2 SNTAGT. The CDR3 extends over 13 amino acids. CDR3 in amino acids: CASSGEGVYEQYF. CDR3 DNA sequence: TGTGCCAGCAGTGGGGAGGGGGTCTACGAGCAGTACTTC.

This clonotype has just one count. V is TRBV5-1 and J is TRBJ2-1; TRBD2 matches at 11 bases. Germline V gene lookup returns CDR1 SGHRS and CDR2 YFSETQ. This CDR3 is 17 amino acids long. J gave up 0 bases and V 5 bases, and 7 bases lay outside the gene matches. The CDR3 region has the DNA TGCGCCAGCAGGGGGACTAGCGGCAAAAGCTCCTACAATGAGCAGTTCTTC. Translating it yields CASRGTSGKSSYNEQFF.

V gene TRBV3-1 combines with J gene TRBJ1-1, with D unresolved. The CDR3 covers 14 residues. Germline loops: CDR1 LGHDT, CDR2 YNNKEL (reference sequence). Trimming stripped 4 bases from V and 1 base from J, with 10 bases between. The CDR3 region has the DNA TGTGCCAGCAGCCTATATGGGCCGAACACTGAAGCTTTCTTT. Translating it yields CASSLYGPNTEAFF.

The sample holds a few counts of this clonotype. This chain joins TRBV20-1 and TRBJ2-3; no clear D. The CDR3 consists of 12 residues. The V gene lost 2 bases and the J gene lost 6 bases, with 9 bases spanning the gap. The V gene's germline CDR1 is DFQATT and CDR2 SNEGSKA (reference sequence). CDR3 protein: CSARWLVDTQYF. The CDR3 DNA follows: TGCAGTGCTAGATGGCTTGTGGATACGCAGTATTTT.

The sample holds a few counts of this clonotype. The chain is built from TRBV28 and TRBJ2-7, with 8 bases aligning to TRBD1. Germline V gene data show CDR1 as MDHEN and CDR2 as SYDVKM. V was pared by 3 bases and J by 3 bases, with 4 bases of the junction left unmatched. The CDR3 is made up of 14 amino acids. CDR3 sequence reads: CASSLWDRFYEQYF. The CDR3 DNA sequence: TGTGCCAGCAGTTTGTGGGACAGGTTCTACGAGCAGTACTTC.

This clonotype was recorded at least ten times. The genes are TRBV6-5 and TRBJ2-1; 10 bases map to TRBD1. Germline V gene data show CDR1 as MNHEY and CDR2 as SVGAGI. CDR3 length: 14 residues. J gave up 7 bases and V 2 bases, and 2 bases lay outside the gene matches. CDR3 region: CASSYGTGENEQFF. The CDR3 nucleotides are TGTGCCAGCAGTTACGGGACAGGGGAGAATGAGCAGTTCTTC.